The 7 T cell receptor beta chains below were found in one sample sequenced in a study of monozygotic twins with inflammatory bowel disease. TCRdb reprocessed the 5' RACE reads, with one entry per CDR3 protein and no DNA. The table lists about 440,000 distinct CDR3 sequences. The sample was blood. The receptors stem from a human donor with ulcerative colitis or Crohn's disease, or a healthy co-twin of an affected twin (not recorded which).

The chain recombines TRBV5-1 with TRBJ2-1; TCRdb outputs TRBD2, but without DNA this stays unchecked. In germline, CDR1 is SGHRS, CDR2 YFSETQ. The CDR3 consists of 14 residues. The CDR3 sequence is CASSLGLAINEQFF.

The chain links TRBV7-7 to TRBJ2-1; without DNA, the TCRdb call of TRBD2 cannot be checked. The germline gives CDR1 SSHAT, CDR2 FNYEAQ (reference sequence). This CDR3 is 17 amino acids long. The CDR3 protein is CASSLGVAGGHYNEQFF.

This chain uses TRBV6-1 with TRBJ2-1; the D call of TRBD2 rests on TCRdb alone, since no DNA is present to check it. The CDR3 runs to 14 residues. Per the germline V gene, CDR1 is MNHNS and CDR2 is SASEGT. This chain's CDR3 is CASRPSGGRHEQFF.

This rearrangement joins TRBV24-1 to TRBJ2-2. CDR3 length: 17 amino acids. Germline CDR1 KGHDR, CDR2 SFDVKD. The CDR3 spells CATSALPGGLGTGELFF.

The CDR3 sequence is CASSYSGTGDRAFF. This chain links TRBV14 with TRBJ1-1; TCRdb's D call, TRBD1, is unchecked because there is no DNA. The CDR3 sequence is 14 residues long. CDR1 and CDR2 from the germline V gene are SGHDN and FVKESK.

The gene calls are TRBV12-3 or TRBV12-4 and TRBJ1-1. CDR3 length: 11 residues. This chain's CDR3 is CASSVAGSSVF.

The V call is TRBV7-2, the J call TRBJ2-5; checking the TCRdb D call of TRBD1 is not possible without DNA. CDR3 length: 13 residues. Germline CDR1 SGHTA, CDR2 FQGNSA. CDR3 amino acids: CASSSEGGETQYF.